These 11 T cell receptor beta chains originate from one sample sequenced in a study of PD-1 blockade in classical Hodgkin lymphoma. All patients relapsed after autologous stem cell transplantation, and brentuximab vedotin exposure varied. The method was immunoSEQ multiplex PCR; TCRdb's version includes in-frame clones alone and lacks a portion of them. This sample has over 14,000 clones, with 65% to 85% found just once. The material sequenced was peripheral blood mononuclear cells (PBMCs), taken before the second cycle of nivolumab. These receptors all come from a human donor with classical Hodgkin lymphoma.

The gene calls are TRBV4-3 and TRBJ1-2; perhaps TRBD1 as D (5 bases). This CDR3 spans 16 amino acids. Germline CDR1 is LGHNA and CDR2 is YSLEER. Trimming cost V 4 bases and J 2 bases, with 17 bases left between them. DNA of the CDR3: TGCGCCAGCAGCCCCCATCGACAGTGGACGAACTATGGCTACACCTTC. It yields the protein CASSPHRQWTNYGYTF.

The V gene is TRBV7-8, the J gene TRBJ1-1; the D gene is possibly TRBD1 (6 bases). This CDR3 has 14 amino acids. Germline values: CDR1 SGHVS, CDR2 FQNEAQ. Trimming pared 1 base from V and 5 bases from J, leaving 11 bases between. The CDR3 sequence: CASSLGRGGTEAFF. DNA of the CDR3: TGTGCCAGCAGCTTAGGGCGAGGGGGGACTGAAGCTTTCTTT.

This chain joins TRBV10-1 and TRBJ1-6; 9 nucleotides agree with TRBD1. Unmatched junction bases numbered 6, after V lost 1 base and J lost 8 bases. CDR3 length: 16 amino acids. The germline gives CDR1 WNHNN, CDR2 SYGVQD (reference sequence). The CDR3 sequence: CASSEYGTGQHSPLHF. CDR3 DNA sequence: TGCGCCAGCAGTGAGTACGGGACAGGGCAGCATTCACCCCTCCACTTT.

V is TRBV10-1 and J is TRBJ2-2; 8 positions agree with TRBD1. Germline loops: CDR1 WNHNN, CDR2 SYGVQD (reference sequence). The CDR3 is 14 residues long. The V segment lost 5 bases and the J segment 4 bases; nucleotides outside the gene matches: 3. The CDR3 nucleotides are TGCGCCAGCAGTCAGGGGGCGCCCACCGGGGAGCTGTTTTTT. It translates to CASSQGAPTGELFF.

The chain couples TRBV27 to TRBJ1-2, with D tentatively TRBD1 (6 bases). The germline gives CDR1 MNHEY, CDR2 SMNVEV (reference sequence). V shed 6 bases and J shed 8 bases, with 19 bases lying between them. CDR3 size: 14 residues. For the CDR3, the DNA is TGTGCCAGCAGGATTTCGGGGGGGCAAGGAGGCTACACCTTC. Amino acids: CASRISGGQGGYTF.

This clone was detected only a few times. The CDR3 DNA is TGTGCCAGAAGCTACGGACAGCACCCTTTATTAAATCCGAACACCGGGGAGCTGTTTTTT. Translation gives CARSYGQHPLLNPNTGELFF. This sequence joins TRBV5-3 and TRBJ2-2; D is perhaps TRBD1 (6 bases). TRBV5-3 is labeled an ORF, and its function is uncertain. The V gene lost 3 bases and the J gene lost 0 bases, with 24 bases spanning the gap. The CDR3 length is 20 residues.

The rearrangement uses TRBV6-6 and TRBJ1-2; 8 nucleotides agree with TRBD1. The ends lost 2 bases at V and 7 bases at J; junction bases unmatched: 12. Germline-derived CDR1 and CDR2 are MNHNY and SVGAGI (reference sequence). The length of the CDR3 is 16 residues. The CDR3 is CASSYGSGQGDSGYTF. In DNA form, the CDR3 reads TGTGCCAGCAGTTACGGTAGTGGACAGGGAGATAGTGGCTACACCTTC.

CDR3 nucleotides: TGTGCCAGCAGCTTGGCTCAAGGGGGCGAGCAGTACTTC. Translation gives CASSLAQGGEQYF. The V and J genes are TRBV5-4 and TRBJ2-7; D perhaps matches TRBD1 (6 bases). The V gene's germline CDR1 is SGHNT and CDR2 YYREEE (reference sequence). The CDR3 totals 13 residues. V was cut by 0 bases and J by 6 bases, with 10 bases left in between.

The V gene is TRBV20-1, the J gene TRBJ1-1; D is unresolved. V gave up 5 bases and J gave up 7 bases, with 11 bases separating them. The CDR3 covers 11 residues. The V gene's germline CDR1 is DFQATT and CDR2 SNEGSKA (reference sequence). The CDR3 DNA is TGCAGTGCTCAGGACGGATTTGAAGCTTTCTTT. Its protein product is CSAQDGFEAFF.

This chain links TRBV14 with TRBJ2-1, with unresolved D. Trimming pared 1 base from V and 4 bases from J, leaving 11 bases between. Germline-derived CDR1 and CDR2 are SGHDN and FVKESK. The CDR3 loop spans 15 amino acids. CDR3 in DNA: TGTGCCAGCAGCCAAGGCGGTCCAAGGTACAATGAGCAGTTCTTC. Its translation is CASSQGGPRYNEQFF. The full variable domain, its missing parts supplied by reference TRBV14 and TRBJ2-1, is EAGVTQFPSHSVIEKGQTVTLRCDPISGHDNLYWYRRVMGKEIKFLLHFVKESKQDESGMPNNRFLAERTGGTYSTLKVQPAELEDSGVYFCASSQGGPRYNEQFFGPGTRLTVL.

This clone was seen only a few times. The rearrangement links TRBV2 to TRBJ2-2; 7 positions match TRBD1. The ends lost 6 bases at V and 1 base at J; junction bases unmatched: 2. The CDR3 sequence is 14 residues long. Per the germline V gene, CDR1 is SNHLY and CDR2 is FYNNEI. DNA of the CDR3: TGTGCCAGCAGCTGGACAGGGAACACCGGGGAGCTGTTTTTT. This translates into CASSWTGNTGELFF.